This entry features one T cell receptor (beta chain) sequence. Its matching antigen is unknown. This entry belongs to a study of cytomegalovirus exposure and HLA in healthy donors. Overall study results and limits: Most TCR sequences were uncommon, yet certain public TCRs appeared in many donors. The CMV antigen specificity of a few CMV-associated chains was confirmed through in vitro analysis. According to a subsequent analysis, TCR clusters identified in the first cohort showed a tendency to co-occur across the roughly 110 validation repertoires.

This table comes from immunoSEQ multiplex PCR, and its TCRdb copy is limited to in-frame clones, with some not included. The profile shows about 68,000 clones, 91% of them singletons. The source is a man between 18 and 29 years old in good health and CMV-seronegative. Sequencing was carried out using PBMCs.

CDR3 nucleotides: TGTGCCAGCAGCGTAGTGGCGGCCGGAGATACGCAGTATTTT. As protein: CASSVVAAGDTQYF. The rearrangement joins TRBV9 to TRBJ2-3, with D unclear. The CDR3 is made up of 14 amino acids. Trimming took off 0 bases at V and 5 bases at J, with 10 bases between the two ends. Germline V CDR1 and CDR2: SGDLS, YYNGEE.